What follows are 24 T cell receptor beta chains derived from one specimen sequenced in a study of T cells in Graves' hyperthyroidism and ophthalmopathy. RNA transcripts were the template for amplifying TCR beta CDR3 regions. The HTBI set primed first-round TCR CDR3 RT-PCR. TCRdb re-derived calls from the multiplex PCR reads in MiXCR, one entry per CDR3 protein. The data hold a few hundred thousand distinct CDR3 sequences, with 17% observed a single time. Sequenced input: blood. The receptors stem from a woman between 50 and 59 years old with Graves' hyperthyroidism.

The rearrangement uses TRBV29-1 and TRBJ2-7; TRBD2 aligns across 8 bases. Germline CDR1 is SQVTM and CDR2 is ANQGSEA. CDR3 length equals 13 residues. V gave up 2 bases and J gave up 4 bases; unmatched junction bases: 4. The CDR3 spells CSVELAGIYEQYF. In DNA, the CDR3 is TGCAGCGTTGAACTAGCGGGCATATACGAGCAGTACTTC.

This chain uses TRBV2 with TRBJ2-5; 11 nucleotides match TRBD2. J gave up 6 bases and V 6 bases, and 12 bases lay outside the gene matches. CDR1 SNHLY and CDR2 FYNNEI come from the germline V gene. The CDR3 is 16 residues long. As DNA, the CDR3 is TGTGCCAGCAGCCCCGGACTAGCGGGCAGCTCAAAGACCCAGTACTTC. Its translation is CASSPGLAGSSKTQYF.

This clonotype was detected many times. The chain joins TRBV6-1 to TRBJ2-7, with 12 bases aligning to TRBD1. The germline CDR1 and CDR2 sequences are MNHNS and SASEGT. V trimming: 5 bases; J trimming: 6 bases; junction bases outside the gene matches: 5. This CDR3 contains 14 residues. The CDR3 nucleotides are TGTGCCAGCAGTTTCGGGACAGGGGGCCGCGAGCAGTACTTC. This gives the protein CASSFGTGGREQYF.

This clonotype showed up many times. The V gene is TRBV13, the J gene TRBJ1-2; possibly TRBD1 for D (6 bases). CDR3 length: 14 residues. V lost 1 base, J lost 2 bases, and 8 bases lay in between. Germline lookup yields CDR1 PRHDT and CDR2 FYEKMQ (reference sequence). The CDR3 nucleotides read TGTGCCAGCAGCTTAGTCACAGGGAACTATGGCTACACCTTC. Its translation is CASSLVTGNYGYTF.

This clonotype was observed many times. The CDR3 DNA sequence: TGTGCCAGCAGGGGCCAGGGTACTAGCACAGATACGCAGTATTTT. This encodes CASRGQGTSTDTQYF. This chain uses TRBV2 with TRBJ2-3; TRBD1 is a possible D gene (5 bases). Germline CDR1 SNHLY, CDR2 FYNNEI. V shed 6 bases and J shed 0 bases, with 13 bases lying between them. CDR3 length equals 15 residues.

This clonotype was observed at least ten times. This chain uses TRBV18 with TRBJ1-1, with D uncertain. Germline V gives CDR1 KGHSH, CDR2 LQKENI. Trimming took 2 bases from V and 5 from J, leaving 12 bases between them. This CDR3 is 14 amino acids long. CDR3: CASSPSLVSTEAFF. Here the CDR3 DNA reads TGTGCCAGCTCACCATCTCTTGTTTCAACTGAAGCTTTCTTT.

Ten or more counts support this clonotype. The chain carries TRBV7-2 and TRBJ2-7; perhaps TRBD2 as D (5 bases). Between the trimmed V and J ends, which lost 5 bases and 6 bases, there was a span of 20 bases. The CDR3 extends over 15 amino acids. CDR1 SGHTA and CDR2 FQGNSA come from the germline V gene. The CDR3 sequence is CASSRIGLSGGEQYF. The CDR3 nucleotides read TGTGCCAGCAGCCGGATTGGACTTTCCGGCGGCGAGCAGTACTTC.

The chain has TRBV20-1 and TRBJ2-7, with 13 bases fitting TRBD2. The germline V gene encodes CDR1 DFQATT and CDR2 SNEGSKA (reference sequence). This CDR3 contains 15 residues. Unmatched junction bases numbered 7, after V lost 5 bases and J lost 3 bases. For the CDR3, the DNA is TGCAGTGCTCTACGGGGGACTAGCGGGAACTACGAGCAGTACTTC. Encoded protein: CSALRGTSGNYEQYF.

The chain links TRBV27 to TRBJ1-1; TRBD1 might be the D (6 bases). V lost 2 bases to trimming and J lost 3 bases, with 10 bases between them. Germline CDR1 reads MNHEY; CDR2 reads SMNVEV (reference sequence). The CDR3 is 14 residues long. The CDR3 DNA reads TGTGCCAGCAGTTTAGGGGGGCCCGACACTGAAGCTTTCTTT. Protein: CASSLGGPDTEAFF.

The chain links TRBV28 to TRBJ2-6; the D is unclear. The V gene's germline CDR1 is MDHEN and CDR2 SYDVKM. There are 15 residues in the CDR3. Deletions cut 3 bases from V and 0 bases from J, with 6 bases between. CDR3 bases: TGTGCCAGCAGTTTTAACCCCTCTGGGGCCAACGTCCTGACTTTC. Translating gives CASSFNPSGANVLTF.

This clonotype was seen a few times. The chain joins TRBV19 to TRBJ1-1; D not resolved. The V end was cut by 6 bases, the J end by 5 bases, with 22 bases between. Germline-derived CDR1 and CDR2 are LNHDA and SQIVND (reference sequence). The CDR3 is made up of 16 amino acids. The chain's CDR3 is CASRGSFMWDGTEAFF. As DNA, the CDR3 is TGTGCCAGTAGAGGAAGCTTCATGTGGGATGGGACTGAAGCTTTCTTT.

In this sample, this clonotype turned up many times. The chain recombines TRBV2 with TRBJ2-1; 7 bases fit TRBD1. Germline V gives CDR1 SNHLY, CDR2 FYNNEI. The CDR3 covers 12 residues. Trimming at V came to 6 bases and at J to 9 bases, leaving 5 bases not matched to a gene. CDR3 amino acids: CASRVEGAEQFF. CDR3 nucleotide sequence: TGTGCCAGCAGGGTAGAGGGGGCTGAGCAGTTCTTC.

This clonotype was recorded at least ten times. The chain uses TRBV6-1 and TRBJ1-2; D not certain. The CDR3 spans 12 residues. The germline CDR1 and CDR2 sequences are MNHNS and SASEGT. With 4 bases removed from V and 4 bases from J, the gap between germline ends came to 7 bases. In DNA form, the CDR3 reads TGTGCCAGCAGTGGGCAGTTCTATGGCTACACCTTC. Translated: CASSGQFYGYTF.

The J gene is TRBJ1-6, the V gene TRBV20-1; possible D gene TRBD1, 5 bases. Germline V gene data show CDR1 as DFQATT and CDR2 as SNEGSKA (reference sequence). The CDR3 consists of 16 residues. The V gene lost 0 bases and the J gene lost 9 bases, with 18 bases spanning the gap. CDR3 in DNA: TGCAGTGCTAGAGATCTCGAGGGGCTTAGCGGTTCACCCCTCCACTTT. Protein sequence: CSARDLEGLSGSPLHF.

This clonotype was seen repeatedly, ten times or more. CDR3 bases: TGTGCCATCGGGTCGAAGAAACTGTTTTTT. Residues: CAIGSKKLFF. The rearrangement joins TRBV7-9 to TRBJ1-4; no firm D call. Per the germline V gene, CDR1 is SEHNR and CDR2 is FQNEAQ (reference sequence). The CDR3 is made up of 10 amino acids. The V end lost 10 bases, the J end lost 11 bases, and 11 bases lay between the germline ends.

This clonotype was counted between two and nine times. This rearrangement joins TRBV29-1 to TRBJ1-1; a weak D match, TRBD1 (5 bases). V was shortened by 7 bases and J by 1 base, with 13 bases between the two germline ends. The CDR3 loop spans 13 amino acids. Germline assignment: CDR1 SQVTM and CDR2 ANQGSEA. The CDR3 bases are TGCAGCGCCGAAGCCCAGGGGAACACTGAAGCTTTCTTT. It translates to CSAEAQGNTEAFF.

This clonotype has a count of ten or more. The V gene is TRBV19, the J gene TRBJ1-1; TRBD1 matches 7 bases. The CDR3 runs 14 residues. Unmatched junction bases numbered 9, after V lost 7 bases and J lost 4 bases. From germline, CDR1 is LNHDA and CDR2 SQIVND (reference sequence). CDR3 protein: CASTSGTVFTEAFF. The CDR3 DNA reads TGTGCCAGTACCTCCGGGACAGTATTCACTGAAGCTTTCTTT.

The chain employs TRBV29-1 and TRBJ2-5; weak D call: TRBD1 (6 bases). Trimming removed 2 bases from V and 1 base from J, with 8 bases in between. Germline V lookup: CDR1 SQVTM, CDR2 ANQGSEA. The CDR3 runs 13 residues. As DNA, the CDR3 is TGCAGCGTTGAAAGGGGGTTCCAAGAGACCCAGTACTTC. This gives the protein CSVERGFQETQYF.

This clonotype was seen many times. CDR3 region: CASSPLEGGAYEQYF. Here the CDR3 DNA reads TGTGCCAGCAGCCCCCTGGAGGGAGGCGCCTACGAGCAGTACTTC. V usage is TRBV7-9 and J usage is TRBJ2-7, with D maybe TRBD2 (6 bases). V lost 5 bases to trimming and J lost 2 bases, with 16 bases between them. Germline V gene data show CDR1 as SEHNR and CDR2 as FQNEAQ (reference sequence). The CDR3 covers 15 residues.

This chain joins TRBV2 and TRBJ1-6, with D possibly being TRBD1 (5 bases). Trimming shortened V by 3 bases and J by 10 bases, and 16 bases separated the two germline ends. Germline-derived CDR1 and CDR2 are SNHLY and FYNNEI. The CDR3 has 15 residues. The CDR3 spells CASSEMGGGNSPLHF. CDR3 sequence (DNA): TGTGCCAGCAGTGAGATGGGTGGGGGGAACTCACCCCTCCACTTT.

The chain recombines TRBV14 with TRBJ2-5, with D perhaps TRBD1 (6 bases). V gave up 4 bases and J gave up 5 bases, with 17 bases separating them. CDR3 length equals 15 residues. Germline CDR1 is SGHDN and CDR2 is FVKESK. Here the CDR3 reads CASSLLTGSRETQYF. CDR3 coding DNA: TGTGCCAGCAGCCTCCTCACAGGGAGCAGGGAGACCCAGTACTTC.

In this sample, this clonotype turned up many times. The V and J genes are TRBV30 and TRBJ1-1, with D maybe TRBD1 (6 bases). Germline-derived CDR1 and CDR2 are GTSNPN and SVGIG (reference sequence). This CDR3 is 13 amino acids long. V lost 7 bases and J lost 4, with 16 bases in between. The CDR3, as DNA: TGTGCCTTGGGGCGGGGGCCGAGCACTGAAGCTTTCTTT. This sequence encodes CALGRGPSTEAFF.

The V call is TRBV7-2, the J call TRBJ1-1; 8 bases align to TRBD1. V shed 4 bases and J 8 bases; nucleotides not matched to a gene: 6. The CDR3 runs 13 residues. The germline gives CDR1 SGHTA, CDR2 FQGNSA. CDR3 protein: CASSSLDRDEAFF. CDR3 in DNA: TGTGCCAGCAGCTCCCTGGACAGGGACGAAGCTTTCTTT.

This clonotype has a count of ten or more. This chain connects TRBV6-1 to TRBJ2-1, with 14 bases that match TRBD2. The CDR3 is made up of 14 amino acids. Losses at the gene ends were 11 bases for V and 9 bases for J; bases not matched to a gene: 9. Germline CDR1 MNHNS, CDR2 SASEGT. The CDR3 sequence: CAAGLAGGGAEQFF. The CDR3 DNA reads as TGTGCCGCCGGACTAGCGGGAGGAGGGGCTGAGCAGTTCTTC.